The TCR beta chain under discussion was sequenced for a study of blood T cells in healthy people across ages. A few counts support this clonotype. Its target is not known. It was with a sample-barcoded 5' primer and a J-beta primer mix that a second PCR of roughly 7 to 12 cycles was run. Each of the cDNA molecules was tagged by a template-switch adaptor with 12 random nucleotides. TCRdb independently ran MiXCR on the 5' RACE reads; one entry per CDR3 protein. The data show 1.8 million or so distinct CDR3 sequences, around 42% seen once. Whole-study findings and limits: In older individuals, TCR beta diversity per million T cells was lower, falling roughly linearly with age. The percentage of naive T cells correlated strongly with TCR beta diversity.

The CDR3 has 14 amino acids. V shed 4 bases and J shed 5 bases, with 17 bases lying between them. In germline, CDR1 is SQVTM, CDR2 ANQGSEA. The source material was blood. The clonotype comes from a human donor in good health. The rearrangement uses TRBV29-1 and TRBJ2-5; D assignment may be TRBD1 or TRBD2 (6 bases each). This CDR3 is CSVGGALSLETQYF. CDR3 DNA sequence: TGCAGCGTTGGGGGGGCGCTCAGTCTGGAGACCCAGTACTTC.